The T cell receptor beta chain described here comes from a study of regulatory T cells in long-lasting Graves disease (dated by TCRdb to the early 2020s). With regard to the full study: Antithyroid drugs had been taken for less than 3 months by newly diagnosed Graves' disease patients. TCR sequencing covered some 13 persistent and about 20 newly diagnosed Graves' disease patients, around 35 samples in total. Persistent Graves' disease patients were compared with newly diagnosed Graves' disease patients by peripheral blood TCR sequencing and RNA sequencing. The study was registered as a clinical trial and conducted in China.

Study-wide conclusions, independent of this receptor: Only peripheral blood was studied, because thyroid tissue, the primary lesion, was inaccessible. Compared with newly diagnosed patients, persistent Graves' disease patients had lower TCR Shannon entropy and fewer highly expanded clones, which suggests clonal expansion. The authors noted that the small sample size was a limitation that may lower accuracy. Persistent disease showed preferential use of TRBV28, TRBJ1-2 and TRBJ2-5, whereas newly diagnosed disease favored TRBV20-1 and TRBJ2-1. Patients with persistent disease shared more public clonotypes (around 2,700) than newly diagnosed patients did (more than 900). Sequencing and analysis were restricted to the TCR beta chain.

The time point label, read with the paper, signifies: newly diagnosed GD, antithyroid drugs for less than 3 months. For both TCR sequencing and RNA sequencing, RNA was extracted from PBMCs using TRIzol. Graves' disease was diagnosed according to American Thyroid Association guidelines. The patients came from an endocrinology department in Xi'an, China. Each patient gave approximately 9.7 milliliters of peripheral blood, collected in an EDTA anticoagulant tube. Ficoll Paque Plus density gradient separation was used to isolate PBMCs, and no further T cell sorting was performed. An Agilent 2100 Bioanalyzer and agarose gel were used to check RNA quality, and a NanoDrop 2000 was used to measure RNA concentration. CDR1 SGHDN and CDR2 FVKESK are derived from the germline V gene. Taken from cysteine to phenylalanine, the CDR3 has 14 residues. Solely the CDR3 DNA is kept, with 42 bases framed from the first base. The V and J ends are trimmed by 7 bases and 7 bases, leaving 17 bases between them.

This clonotype was observed a few times. Its binding antigen is unknown. Within one base of it there is no much larger clone, and no base qualities were kept. Library method: multiplex PCR. The reads were generated on an Illumina HiSeq 4000. CDR3 regions were amplified by Arm-PCR with iRepertoire HTBI primers to construct TCR beta libraries. Before sequencing, the PCR products underwent gel purification. Under the source paper's analysis protocol: Gene usage analysis of CDR3 amino acid clonotypes relied on the approximately 68 TRBV and 14 TRBJ segments identified across samples. COPE and FqMerger were used to merge filtered high-quality paired reads into contigs. BLAST was used to align contigs to the IMGT TRBV, TRBD and TRBJ reference genes, and CDR3 was defined following IMGT. Any clonotype with a frequency above 0.1% was classified as a highly expanded clone. Shannon entropy was used to measure repertoire diversity, and the Gini coefficient was used to measure V-J evenness. Public clonotypes were defined as clonotypes shared by more than one individual. The public reads were quality trimmed at Q25 with fastp and then assembled into clones with MiXCR by TCRdb, keeping productive beta chains. For every CDR3 protein sequence, its rows merge into one entry that carries the most common genes and DNA. The V and J calls follow TCRdb's processing rather than the paper's. The table for this sample lists around 250,000 distinct CDR3 sequences; about 18% of them were counted only once. 11% to 15% of the sample belongs to the ten largest clones.

The data also belong to a second study, concerning T cells in Graves' hyperthyroidism and ophthalmopathy. As that second study puts it: Stable Graves' hyperthyroidism was defined as no progression to ophthalmopathy during 18 months of follow-up. The hyperthyroidism patients were between 18 and 65 years old and newly diagnosed, with a disease duration of less than 2 months. Any patient with an uncontrolled infection, another autoimmune disease, pregnancy or lactation was excluded. Clinical symptoms, serum thyroxine and TRAb, thyroid ultrasound, and orbital computed tomography formed the basis for the diagnoses. A first-round RT-PCR of the TCR CDR3 used the HTBI primer set with the Qiagen OneStep RT-PCR kit. Most expanded thyroid clonotypes (frequency above 0.001) were also detected in blood, a finding suggesting that blood repertoires may reflect thyroid immune responses. A model built on a 13 V-J signature distinguished ophthalmopathy from stable hyperthyroidism, reaching around 90% sensitivity and about 81% specificity in cross-validation and 80%/75% in testing. In validation, the model predicted progression to ophthalmopathy a median of about 6 months before onset, with roughly 68% sensitivity and more than 72% specificity. To identify TCR V-J signatures that set the groups apart, the researchers used a discovery cohort of about a hundred patients, made up of around 42 with Graves' ophthalmopathy and 55 to 65 with stable Graves' hyperthyroidism. An independent validation cohort of fewer than 20 hyperthyroidism patients and some 15 patients who later progressed to ophthalmopathy tested prospective prediction of ophthalmopathy. The roughly 100 discovery patients were randomly divided into training and test sets at a 7:3 ratio. The study also compared thyroid tissue and blood T-cell repertoires from about six Graves' hyperthyroidism patients. After sampling, hyperthyroidism patients received methimazole starting at 30 mg daily, and ophthalmopathy patients received high-dose intravenous methylprednisolone. Libraries were constructed in a second round of multiplex PCR, after which size selection and purification were performed. The libraries were sequenced on an Illumina HiSeq2000 using paired-end 100 bp reads. SOAPnuke was used to process the raw data, removing reads that contained adapters or uncalled bases, had a mean Phred below 15, or lacked an exact match to the constant primer or identifier. High-quality paired reads were merged with COPE v1.2.5, and unique nucleotide sequences were defined as clonotypes. MiTCR v1.1 was used to align clonotypes to the IMGT TRBV, TRBD and TRBJ reference segments. Analysis was restricted to V-J combinations with a frequency above 0.0001, which covered roughly 99% of repertoires. The TCS score was defined as the ratio of F50 (clonal expansion) to E x V (chaos), calculated using BLOSUM62-based TCRdist between CDR3 peptides within each V-J. Welch's t-statistics and random forest reduced roughly 540 V-J features to 13, which were used in a naive Bayes classifier (R e1071). No statistical method was used to set the sample size in advance, and investigators knew the group allocation. TCR Vbeta CDR3 sequencing of roughly 140 peripheral blood samples (over 40 ophthalmopathy, roughly 72 hyperthyroidism and some 17 progressor patients) is reported in the paper.

The specimen was peripheral blood mononuclear cells (PBMCs), collected at new diagnosis, from a patient treated with antithyroid drugs. The sequence joins TRBV14 to TRBJ2-1, and possibly TRBD1, on 7 matching bases. The TCR sequence derives from a woman aged 25-40 years with Graves disease. Donor details come from another sample of the same person, matched by shared clones. The sequenced DNA is TGTGCCAGCAACGCGGGACAGATAAGGAATGAGCAGTTCTTC. This sequence encodes CASNAGQIRNEQFF.